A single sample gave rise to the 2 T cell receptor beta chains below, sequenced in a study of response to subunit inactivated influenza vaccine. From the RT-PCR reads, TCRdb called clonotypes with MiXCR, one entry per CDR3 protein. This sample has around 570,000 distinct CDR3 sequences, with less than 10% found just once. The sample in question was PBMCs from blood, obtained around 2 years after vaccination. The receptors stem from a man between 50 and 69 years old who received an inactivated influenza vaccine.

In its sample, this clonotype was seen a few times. The DNA for the CDR3 is TGCAGTGCTAGTGGGGCTACAGGGGACTCCTACGAGCAGTACTTC. Protein: CSASGATGDSYEQYF. This chain connects TRBV20-1 to TRBJ2-7, with 7 bases fitting TRBD1. The trim removed 3 bases at V and 0 bases at J, leaving 8 bases unmatched. This CDR3 region has 15 residues. Looked up from germline, CDR1 is DFQATT and CDR2 is SNEGSKA (reference sequence).

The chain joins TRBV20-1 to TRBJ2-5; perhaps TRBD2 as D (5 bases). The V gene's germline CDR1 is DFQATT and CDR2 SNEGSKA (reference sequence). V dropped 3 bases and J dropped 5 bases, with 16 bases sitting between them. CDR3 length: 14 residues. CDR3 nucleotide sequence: TGCAGTGCTAGGGTTTCGGGGTCTGTGGAGACCCAGTACTTC. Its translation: CSARVSGSVETQYF.